This T cell receptor beta chain originates from a study of metastatic and nonmetastatic thyroid tumors. Study findings and constraints: As reported, TCR beta diversity in blood and tumor was significantly higher in malignant thyroid tumors than in benign nodules.

With MiXCR, TCRdb called clones anew from the PCR reads. This repertoire shows 14,000 or so clones, roughly 36% found once; its top ten account for approximately 10%. No patient had received any treatment before thyroid surgery. This clone came up many times. The antigen remains unidentified. Sequencing was carried out using tumor tissue. The sequence was obtained from a male donor with papillary thyroid cancer or a benign thyroid nodule (not recorded which). Some clones in this sample may be carry-over from other donors' samples.

The CDR3 loop is CSVVADPNTEAFF. For the CDR3, the DNA is TGCAGCGTTGTGGCAGACCCGAACACTGAAGCTTTCTTT. This rearrangement joins TRBV29-1 to TRBJ1-1; D is uncertain. Looked up from germline, CDR1 is SQVTM and CDR2 is ANQGSEA. The CDR3 has 13 amino acids. Trimming took 4 bases from V and 1 from J, leaving 10 bases between them. Supplemented by reference TRBV29-1 and TRBJ1-1, the full variable domain reads SAVISQKPSRDICQRGTSLTIQCQVDSQVTMMFWYRQQPGQSLTLIATANQGSEATYESGFVIDKFPISRPNLTFSTLTVSNMSPEDSSIYLCSVVADPNTEAFFGQGTRLTVV.